The 5 T cell receptor beta chains reported below all come from one sample, sequenced in a study of blood T cell repertoires in COVID-19. Profiling relied on immunoSEQ multiplex PCR, and the TCRdb table lists in-frame clones only, not all of them. The sample has a few hundred thousand clones, over 75% seen once. The sample taken for sequencing was peripheral blood. Source of these receptors: a woman aged 70-85 years with COVID-19, enrolled during active disease.

The rearrangement joins TRBV5-1 to TRBJ1-5; 8 bases align to TRBD1. The CDR3 sequence is 14 residues long. CDR1 SGHRS and CDR2 YFSETQ come from the germline V gene. V was clipped by 4 bases and J by 7 bases; unmatched bases: 7. CDR3 amino acids: CASSEQGAGQPQHF. The CDR3 nucleotides are TGCGCCAGCAGCGAGCAGGGGGCCGGGCAGCCCCAGCATTTT.

V is TRBV7-9 and J is TRBJ1-1; TRBD1 agrees at 7 bases. CDR3 length equals 17 residues. V shed 5 bases, J shed 4 bases, and the junction held 16 bases outside the gene matches. Per the germline V gene, CDR1 is SEHNR and CDR2 is FQNEAQ (reference sequence). The CDR3 loop is CASSNPTGPTWGTEAFF. The CDR3 nucleotides read TGTGCCAGCAGCAACCCGACAGGGCCTACGTGGGGCACTGAAGCTTTCTTT.

The chain links TRBV15 to TRBJ1-4; D gene uncertain. Trimming left V 0 bases short and J 8 bases short, with 13 bases between. Germline V CDR1 and CDR2: LNHNV, YYDKDF (reference sequence). This CDR3 spans 15 amino acids. The CDR3 DNA is TGTGCCACCAGCAGAGAGTGGAGGGCGGAGGAAAAACTGTTTTTT. Translated, it gives CATSREWRAEEKLFF.

This chain links TRBV7-2 with TRBJ2-7; 8 nucleotides line up with TRBD1. V gave up 1 base and J gave up 0 bases; unmatched junction bases: 5. Germline assignment: CDR1 SGHTA and CDR2 FQGNSA. The CDR3 is 16 amino acids. The DNA of the CDR3 is TGTGCCAGCAGCTTAGTTACAGGGGGGAGCTCCTACGAGCAGTACTTC. Amino acids: CASSLVTGGSSYEQYF.

The chain carries TRBV3-1 (or the pseudogene TRBV3-2) and TRBJ2-1, with TRBD1 as a possible D gene (6 bases). CDR3 length: 14 residues. V dropped 1 base and J dropped 8 bases, with 12 bases sitting between them. The germline CDR1 and CDR2 sequences are LGHDT and YNNKEL (reference sequence). The CDR3, as DNA: TGTGCCAGCAGCCAAGGGGGCGCAGGGGATGAGCAGTTCTTC. Residues: CASSQGGAGDEQFF.